This T cell receptor (beta chain) was captured in a study of T cell responses to AZD1222 COVID-19 vaccine. Study results and limitations: Donors were chiefly white British, with a greater number of females, and clonal diversity was perhaps underestimated. Of the AZD1222 recipients, only 5 to 7 were seropositive at baseline.

Regarding this clone: Its antigen is unidentified.

The V gene's germline CDR1 is SGHRS and CDR2 YFSETQ. V lost 7 bases, J lost 0 bases, and 3 bases stayed unmatched. The CDR3 contains 13 residues. The assay was immunoSEQ multiplex PCR, and TCRdb's table has in-frame clones only and misses some. The repertoire consists of approximately 120,000 clones, with over 75% occurring once and the leading ten covering less than 4.5%. Sequenced material: peripheral blood, taken 28 days after the second AZD1222 dose. This rearrangement joins TRBV5-1 to TRBJ1-2; 7 bases map to TRBD1. This TCR was recovered from an adult who received the AZD1222 COVID-19 vaccine. This CDR3 reads CASSTGTNYGYTF. CDR3 nucleotides: TGCGCCAGCTCGACAGGGACTAACTATGGCTACACCTTC.